One and the same sample provided the 13 T cell receptor beta chains below, sequenced in a study of OX40 agonist ivuxolimab in advanced cancers. This table comes from immunoSEQ multiplex PCR, and its TCRdb copy is limited to in-frame clones, with some not included. The sample has 75,000 or so clones, 84% seen once; the top ten hold about 25%. The source material was CD4+ or CD8+ T cells sorted from blood, sampled in a trial of the OX40 agonist ivuxolimab. The receptors here all came from an adult with an advanced solid tumor such as melanoma, head and neck, liver or kidney cancer.

V is TRBV7-6 and J is TRBJ2-1; D unresolved. The ends were cut back, 1 base at V and 6 bases at J, with 10 bases in the middle. The length of the CDR3 is 14 residues. Germline CDR1 and CDR2: SGHVS and FNYEAQ. The DNA for the CDR3 is TGTGCCAGCAGCTTAGGAGGAGAAGGCAATGAGCAGTTCTTC. Translated: CASSLGGEGNEQFF.

This clone was found once. The chain combines TRBV10-3 with TRBJ1-1; D not certain. The V gene lost 0 bases and the J gene lost 3 bases, with 5 bases spanning the gap. Germline V gives CDR1 ENHRY, CDR2 SYGVKD. This CDR3 has 13 residues. CDR3 amino acids: CAISESRDTEAFF. CDR3 bases: TGTGCCATCAGTGAGTCGAGGGACACTGAAGCTTTCTTT.

The chain is built from TRBV9 and TRBJ2-2; D may match TRBD1 or TRBD2 (6 bases each). Between the trimmed V and J ends, which lost 5 bases and 1 base, there was a span of 12 bases. This CDR3 is built from 15 residues. The germline CDR1 and CDR2 sequences are SGDLS and YYNGEE. DNA for the CDR3: TGTGCCAGCAGTCCGGGGGCAGGGAACACCGGGGAGCTGTTTTTT. It encodes CASSPGAGNTGELFF.

This clone was seen a few times. The chain employs TRBV27 and TRBJ1-1; weak D call: TRBD1 (5 bases). The CDR3 extends over 14 amino acids. The germline V and J ends were trimmed by 2 bases and 1 base, with 8 bases remaining between them. Germline lookup yields CDR1 MNHEY and CDR2 SMNVEV (reference sequence). DNA for the CDR3: TGTGCCAGCAGTTTAGGTGGGGGGAACACTGAAGCTTTCTTT. Protein: CASSLGGGNTEAFF.

The V call is TRBV7-8, the J call TRBJ1-4; TRBD1 matches at 7 bases. The germline V gene has CDR1 SGHVS and CDR2 FQNEAQ. The ends lost 5 bases at V and 6 bases at J; junction bases unmatched: 9. The CDR3 length is 15 residues. DNA for the CDR3: TGTGCCAGCAGCAACCGACAGGGTCGTGATGAAAAACTGTTTTTT. This gives the protein CASSNRQGRDEKLFF.

The J gene is TRBJ2-5, the V gene TRBV27; 9 bases fit TRBD1. The germline V gene encodes CDR1 MNHEY and CDR2 SMNVEV (reference sequence). V was pared by 3 bases and J by 5 bases, with 4 bases of the junction left unmatched. This CDR3 comprises 14 residues. For the CDR3, the DNA is TGTGCCAGCAGTTTCGGGACAGGGAAGGAGACCCAGTACTTC. This gives the protein CASSFGTGKETQYF.

The CDR3 loop reads CASSARGGGGLETQYF. CDR3 coding DNA: TGTGCCAGCAGCGCACGAGGAGGGGGCGGGTTGGAGACCCAGTACTTC. The chain has TRBV7-8 and TRBJ2-5; D may be TRBD1 (7 bases). This CDR3 is built from 16 residues. Germline CDR1 is SGHVS and CDR2 is FQNEAQ. Trimming shortened V by 5 bases and J by 5 bases, and 21 bases separated the two germline ends.

The chain combines TRBV5-1 with TRBJ2-3; TRBD1 matches 7 bases. CDR3 length: 12 residues. J lost 8 bases, V lost 4 bases, and 4 bases had no gene match. The V gene's germline CDR1 is SGHRS and CDR2 YFSETQ. The CDR3 sequence is CASSEGQVTQYF. CDR3 sequence (DNA): TGCGCCAGCAGCGAAGGACAGGTTACGCAGTATTTT. Full variable domain (rest looked up from reference TRBV5-1 and TRBJ2-3): KAGVTQTPRYLIKTRGQQVTLSCSPISGHRSVSWYQQTPGQGLQFLFEYFSETQRNKGNFPGRFSGRQFSNSRSEMNVSTLELGDSALYLCASSEGQVTQYFGPGTRLTVL.

This clone was picked up one time. The CDR3, as DNA: TGTGCCAGCAGTTATCGGGACGGCGAAGAGACCCAGTACTTC. Protein sequence: CASSYRDGEETQYF. V and J are TRBV6-6 and TRBJ2-5; possibly TRBD1 or TRBD2 for D (5 bases each). This CDR3 spans 14 amino acids. The germline V and J ends were trimmed by 3 bases and 3 bases, with 11 bases remaining between them. The germline V gene encodes CDR1 MNHNY and CDR2 SVGAGI (reference sequence).

The chain has TRBV2 and TRBJ2-5, with TRBD2 identical over 11 bases. Germline V gene lookup returns CDR1 SNHLY and CDR2 FYNNEI. Germline trimming cut 7 bases from V and 1 base from J; bases unmatched to any gene: 5. The CDR3 loop spans 15 amino acids. The CDR3 region has the DNA TGTGCCAGCACCCCGACTAGCGGGACCCAAGAGACCCAGTACTTC. Translated: CASTPTSGTQETQYF.

The chain is built from TRBV23-1 and TRBJ2-2; D is tentatively TRBD1 or TRBD2 (5 bases each). TRBV23-1 carries the ORF label, with uncertain function. This CDR3 spans 15 amino acids. The ends were cut back, 2 bases at V and 4 bases at J, with 11 bases in the middle. CDR3 in amino acids: CASSQGGLITGELFF. CDR3 nucleotide sequence: TGCGCCAGCAGTCAAGGGGGTTTGATCACCGGGGAGCTGTTTTTT.

The CDR3 loop is CASSLDWGAYEQYF. The CDR3 coding sequence is TGTGCCAGCAGCTTAGATTGGGGAGCCTACGAGCAGTACTTC. The rearrangement links TRBV7-2 to TRBJ2-5; a weak D match, TRBD2 (5 bases). The J call may be faulty, since TRBJ2-7 better matches the DNA end. This CDR3 has 14 residues. Germline V CDR1 and CDR2: SGHTA, FQGNSA.

The gene calls are TRBV7-2 and TRBJ2-5; D remains unclear. Germline-derived CDR1 and CDR2 are SGHTA and FQGNSA. CDR3 length equals 13 residues. The germline V and J ends were trimmed by 0 bases and 2 bases, with 4 bases remaining between them. CDR3 in DNA: TGTGCCAGCAGCTTAGCACAGCAAGAGACCCAGTACTTC. This gives the protein CASSLAQQETQYF.